A selection of T cell receptor beta chains follows, all from one sample in a study of T cells in Graves' hyperthyroidism and ophthalmopathy. In TCRdb, the multiplex PCR reads were re-called with MiXCR into one record per CDR3 protein. Of about 320,000 distinct CDR3 sequences in the sample, 16% were seen once. Sequences were obtained from blood. These receptors were collected from a man aged 30 to 39 with Graves' hyperthyroidism. Each CDR3 is given with its conserved first and last residue. Each record gives: CDR3 length, D gene, V gene, J gene, clone size, CDR3 protein, CDR3 DNA. D genes are given only for firm matches. Some rows mark clone size as missing; the rest say once, few, many or name a class of expanded clone.

>20|TRBD2|TRBV10-3|TRBJ2-3|many
CAINDPSSGGTSGRTDTQYF
TGTGCCATCAATGATCCATCCTCGGGAGGGACTAGCGGGAGGACAGATACGCAGTATTTT
>13|-|TRBV12-3/TRBV12-4|TRBJ1-2|many
CASTSLPPHGYTF
TGTGCCAGCACCTCCCTCCCGCCTCACGGCTACACCTTC
>16|TRBD1|TRBV12-3/TRBV12-4|TRBJ2-1|many
CASRRSGTGGSNEQFF
TGTGCCAGCAGGCGCTCCGGGACAGGGGGTTCCAATGAGCAGTTCTTC
>14|-|TRBV20-1|TRBJ1-4|many
CSARPGLGDEKLFF
TGCAGTGCTAGACCGGGGCTAGGAGATGAAAAACTGTTTTTT
>15|TRBD2|TRBV12-3/TRBV12-4|TRBJ2-5|many
CASMIAGSKQETQYF
TGTGCCAGTATGATAGCGGGATCGAAGCAAGAGACCCAGTACTTC
>12|-|TRBV28|TRBJ1-4|many
CASRLGTEKLFF
TGTGCCAGCAGACTCGGGACAGAAAAACTGTTTTTT
>13|-|TRBV6-1|TRBJ2-1|-
CASSAWRLNEQFF
TGTGCCAGCAGTGCTTGGCGGCTCAATGAGCAGTTCTTC
>16|TRBD1|TRBV28|TRBJ1-1|many
CASSLGGTGGNTEAFF
TGTGCCAGCAGTTTAGGAGGGACAGGGGGGAACACTGAAGCTTTCTTT
>13|-|TRBV18|TRBJ1-5|many
CASSFNRDQPQHF
TGTGCCAGCTCTTTTAACAGGGACCAGCCCCAGCATTTT
>15|TRBD2|TRBV2|TRBJ2-2|-
CASISGSNRAGELFF
TGTGCCAGCATTAGCGGGAGTAATAGAGCCGGGGAGCTGTTTTTT
>17|-|TRBV28|TRBJ2-7|many
CASINSSGGKPIPEQYF
TGTGCCAGCATCAATAGCAGCGGAGGGAAGCCGATTCCCGAGCAGTACTTC
>14|TRBD1|TRBV7-9|TRBJ2-3|many
CASSIGQGPDTQYF
TGTGCCAGCAGCATCGGACAGGGCCCGGATACGCAGTATTTT
>15|-|TRBV15|TRBJ1-5|-
CATSTLGGHNQPQHF
TGTGCCACCAGCACCCTAGGGGGGCACAATCAGCCCCAGCATTTT
>15|TRBD1|TRBV5-4|TRBJ2-1|many
CASSQKTGGTDEQFF
TGTGCCAGCAGCCAGAAGACAGGGGGCACGGATGAGCAGTTCTTC
>12|-|TRBV20-1|TRBJ1-1|few
CSATGRGTEAFF
TGCAGTGCGACCGGACGGGGCACTGAAGCTTTCTTT
>12|-|TRBV10-3|TRBJ2-5|many
CAIGAGKETQYF
TGTGCCATCGGGGCAGGGAAAGAGACCCAGTACTTC
>14|TRBD2|TRBV7-9|TRBJ2-7|few
CASSPPAGVYEQYF
TGTGCCAGCAGCCCCCCCGCGGGGGTCTACGAGCAGTACTTC
>14|-|TRBV6-2/TRBV6-3|TRBJ2-1|many
CASSYQGTYNEQFF
TGTGCCAGCAGTTACCAGGGGACCTACAATGAGCAGTTCTTC
>15|-|TRBV18|TRBJ2-1|many
CASSPPASGRDEQFF
TGTGCCAGCTCACCACCCGCTTCCGGCCGCGATGAGCAGTTCTTC
>16|-|TRBV6-1|TRBJ1-5|-
CASSESWDPVGQPQHF
TGTGCCAGCAGTGAAAGTTGGGACCCGGTGGGACAGCCCCAGCATTTT
>16|TRBD1|TRBV12-5|TRBJ1-5|few
CASGALRTGVHQPQHF
TGTGCTAGTGGCGCGTTGAGGACAGGGGTCCATCAGCCCCAGCATTTT
>13|-|TRBV27|TRBJ1-1|many
CASSLRTTARAFF
TGTGCCAGCAGTTTACGTACGACAGCCAGGGCTTTCTTT
>15|TRBD1|TRBV5-1|TRBJ2-5|-
CASSPLTGVKETQYF
TGCGCCAGCAGCCCCCTTACAGGGGTGAAGGAGACCCAGTACTTC
>15|TRBD2|TRBV15|TRBJ2-7|many
CATSRGTSGSYEQYF
TGTGCCACCAGCAGGGGGACTAGCGGGAGTTACGAGCAGTACTTC
>13|-|TRBV5-1|TRBJ2-7|many
CASSLAGAHEQYF
TGCGCCAGCAGCTTGGCCGGGGCCCACGAGCAGTACTTC
>14|-|TRBV12-3/TRBV12-4|TRBJ1-2|few
CASSPGTSNYGYTF
TGTGCCAGCAGTCCGGGGACCTCTAACTATGGCTACACCTTC
>14|TRBD2|TRBV20-1|TRBJ2-7|many
CSVLTSGTTYEQYF
TGCAGTGTACTGACTAGCGGGACAACCTACGAGCAGTACTTC
>15|TRBD2|TRBV20-1|TRBJ2-5|few
CSAPFVAGGGETQYF
TGCAGTGCGCCTTTTGTCGCGGGAGGGGGAGAGACCCAGTACTTC
>14|TRBD1|TRBV5-1|TRBJ2-3|-
CATKQGADTDTQYF
TGCGCCACCAAACAGGGGGCCGACACAGATACGCAGTATTTT
>16|-|TRBV7-8|TRBJ2-3|many
CASSLETGKSTDTQYF
TGTGCCAGCAGCTTAGAAACAGGGAAAAGCACAGATACGCAGTATTTT
>14|-|TRBV7-2|TRBJ2-1|many
CASNLKLGPDEQFF
TGTGCCAGCAACCTTAAACTAGGGCCCGATGAGCAGTTCTTC